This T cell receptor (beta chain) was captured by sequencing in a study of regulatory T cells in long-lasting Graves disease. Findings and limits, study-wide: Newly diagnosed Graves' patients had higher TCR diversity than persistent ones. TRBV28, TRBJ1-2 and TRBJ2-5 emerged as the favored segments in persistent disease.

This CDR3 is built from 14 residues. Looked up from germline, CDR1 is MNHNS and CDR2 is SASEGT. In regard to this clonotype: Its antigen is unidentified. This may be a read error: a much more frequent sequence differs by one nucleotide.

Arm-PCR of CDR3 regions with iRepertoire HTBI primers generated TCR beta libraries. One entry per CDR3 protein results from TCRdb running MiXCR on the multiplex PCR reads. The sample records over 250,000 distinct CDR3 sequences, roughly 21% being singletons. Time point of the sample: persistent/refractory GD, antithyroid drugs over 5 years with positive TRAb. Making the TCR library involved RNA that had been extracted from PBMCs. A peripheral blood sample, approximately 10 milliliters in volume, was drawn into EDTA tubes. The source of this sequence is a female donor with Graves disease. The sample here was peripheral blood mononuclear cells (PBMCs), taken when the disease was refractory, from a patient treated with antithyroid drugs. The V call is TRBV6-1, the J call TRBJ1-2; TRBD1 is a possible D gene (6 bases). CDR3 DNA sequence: TGTGCCCTCCACGTGACAGGCGCTAACTATGGCCACACCTTC. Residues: CALHVTGANYGHTF.